The 15 T cell receptor beta chains below all came from one sample that was sequenced in a study of T cell responses to AZD1222 COVID-19 vaccine. Clones were read by immunoSEQ multiplex PCR, and TCRdb kept only the in-frame ones, dropping some. Of about 130,000 clones detected, about nine tenths appear once; the ten largest clones hold around 22%. Sample: peripheral blood, taken on day 0 of AZD1222 vaccination. All receptors come from an adult in good health.

The chain links TRBV28 to TRBJ1-6; D not certain. The CDR3 extends over 12 amino acids. The germline V and J ends were trimmed by 6 bases and 10 bases, with 10 bases remaining between them. CDR1 MDHEN and CDR2 SYDVKM come from the germline V gene. CDR3 loop: CASSPSVSPLHF. In DNA, the CDR3 is TGTGCCAGCAGCCCGTCCGTCTCACCCCTCCACTTT.

The chain carries TRBV24-1 and TRBJ2-1, with a possible D match to TRBD1 (6 bases). V lost 0 bases to trimming and J lost 8 bases, with 7 bases between them. The germline CDR1 and CDR2 sequences are KGHDR and SFDVKD. CDR3 length: 13 residues. The CDR3 nucleotides read TGTGCCACCAGTGATTTGGGGGGCTATGAGCAGTTCTTC. Its protein is CATSDLGGYEQFF.

CDR3 region: CASSVGQNYGYTF. CDR3 sequence (DNA): TGTGCCAGCAGCGTCGGGCAGAACTATGGCTACACCTTC. This sequence joins TRBV11-2 and TRBJ1-2; no definite D call. CDR1 is SGHAT, CDR2 FQNNGV, per germline. V lost 5 bases to trimming and J lost 2 bases, with 9 bases between them. This CDR3 has 13 amino acids. Combining the CDR3 with reference TRBV11-2 and TRBJ1-2 gives the whole variable domain EAGVAQSPRYKIIEKRQSVAFWCNPISGHATLYWYQQILGQGPKLLIQFQNNGVVDDSQLPKDRFSAERLKGVDSTLKIQPAKLEDSAVYLCASSVGQNYGYTFGSGTRLTVV.

This rearrangement joins TRBV3-1 (or the pseudogene TRBV3-2) to TRBJ2-7; 8 nucleotides agree with TRBD1. With V trimmed by 5 bases and J by 2 bases, 5 bases remained unmatched. The CDR3 length is 14 residues. Germline V gene data show CDR1 as LGHDT and CDR2 as YNNKEL (reference sequence). This CDR3 is CASSDGTGPYEQYF. CDR3 bases: TGTGCCAGCAGCGACGGGACAGGACCCTACGAGCAGTACTTC.

This clone has a handful of counts. The chain links TRBV29-1 to TRBJ2-5; D unresolved. V lost 2 bases and J lost 2, with 6 bases in between. Germline V gene data show CDR1 as SQVTM and CDR2 as ANQGSEA. The CDR3 is made up of 12 amino acids. CDR3 region: CSVEWGQETQYF. DNA for the CDR3: TGCAGCGTTGAATGGGGTCAAGAGACCCAGTACTTC. Drawing the rest from reference TRBV29-1 and TRBJ2-5, the complete variable domain is SAVISQKPSRDICQRGTSLTIQCQVDSQVTMMFWYRQQPGQSLTLIATANQGSEATYESGFVIDKFPISRPNLTFSTLTVSNMSPEDSSIYLCSVEWGQETQYFGPGTRLLVL.

Here the CDR3 reads CASSLGTDRIYTEAFF. The CDR3 bases are TGTGCCAGCAGCTTAGGGACCGACAGGATCTACACTGAAGCTTTCTTT. The chain joins TRBV11-2 to TRBJ1-1, with a tentative D call TRBD1 (6 bases). CDR1 SGHAT and CDR2 FQNNGV come from the germline V gene. There are 16 residues in the CDR3. Deletions cut 1 base from V and 3 bases from J, with 15 bases between.

With respect to this clone: The CDR3 carries no conserved terminal phenylalanine or tryptophan, so it likely arises from a read error. The limits of the CDR3 on the DNA are not certain, so only TCRdb's listed CDR3 is given. V usage is TRBV7-9 and J usage is TRBJ1-1. The CDR3 numbers 12 amino acids, ends counted. Germline V lookup: CDR1 SEHNR, CDR2 FQNEAQ (reference sequence). The CDR3: CASSLVGGEPVL.

CDR3 loop: CASSPTGQNYGYTF. Written as DNA, the CDR3 is TGTGCCAGCAGCCCAACGGGGCAGAACTATGGCTACACCTTC. The rearrangement links TRBV7-3 to TRBJ1-2; TRBD1 might be the D (5 bases). This CDR3 has 14 amino acids. Germline CDR1 SGHTA, CDR2 FQGTGA. V lost 5 bases and J lost 2, with 12 bases in between.

The chain carries TRBV9 and TRBJ2-1; D may match TRBD1 or TRBD2 (5 bases each). The ends were cut back, 0 bases at V and 7 bases at J, with 8 bases in the middle. From germline, CDR1 is SGDLS and CDR2 YYNGEE. The CDR3 is 13 amino acids. The CDR3 DNA is TGTGCCAGCAGCGTAGAATGGGGGAATGAGCAGTTCTTC. Translated: CASSVEWGNEQFF.

This chain's CDR3 is CASSSVMGSPLHF. CDR3 in DNA: TGTGCCAGCAGCTCAGTTATGGGTTCACCCCTCCACTTT. V is TRBV7-9 and J is TRBJ1-6; no definite D call. CDR3 size: 13 residues. The germline CDR1 and CDR2 sequences are SEHNR and FQNEAQ (reference sequence). Trimming removed 4 bases from V and 9 bases from J, with 10 bases in between.

The V gene is TRBV27, the J gene TRBJ1-2, with D possibly TRBD1 on 6 matching bases. Germline assignment: CDR1 MNHEY and CDR2 SMNVEV (reference sequence). Trimming pared 5 bases from V and 4 bases from J, leaving 14 bases between. The CDR3 sequence is 14 residues long. CDR3 DNA sequence: TGTGCCAGCAGTGGGGGGCGTACGAGCTATGGCTACACCTTC. It translates to CASSGGRTSYGYTF.

The table lists this clone with a count of one. This CDR3 reads CASSGTANTEAFF. The DNA of the CDR3 is TGTGCCAGCAGCGGGACGGCCAACACTGAAGCTTTCTTT. This chain links TRBV2 with TRBJ1-1, with D possibly TRBD1 on 5 matching bases. The CDR3 covers 13 residues. Germline CDR1 reads SNHLY; CDR2 reads FYNNEI. The ends were cut back, 6 bases at V and 2 bases at J, with 10 bases in the middle.

V gene TRBV7-8 combines with J gene TRBJ2-5; D is undetermined. The CDR3 sequence is 13 residues long. CDR1 is SGHVS and CDR2 is FQNEAQ in the germline V gene. The V end lost 2 bases, the J end lost 5 bases, and 9 bases lay between the germline ends. CDR3 loop: CASSLNVGETQYF. The CDR3 region has the DNA TGTGCCAGCAGCTTAAATGTGGGGGAGACCCAGTACTTC. Filled out from reference TRBV7-8 and TRBJ2-5, the complete variable domain reads GAGVSQSPRYKVAKRGQDVALRCDPISGHVSLFWYQQALGQGPEFLTYFQNEAQLDKSGLPSDRFFAERPEGSVSTLKIQRTQQEDSAVYLCASSLNVGETQYFGPGTRLLVL.

The chain recombines TRBV14 with TRBJ2-7; 9 bases fit TRBD2. This CDR3 is 17 amino acids long. The V segment lost 0 bases and the J segment 0 bases; nucleotides outside the gene matches: 6. CDR1 and CDR2 from the germline V gene are SGHDN and FVKESK. This chain's CDR3 is CASSQDWGLALSYEQYF. The DNA of the CDR3 is TGTGCCAGCAGCCAAGATTGGGGACTAGCCCTCTCCTACGAGCAGTACTTC.

This clone has more than one count but fewer than ten. The chain combines TRBV6-5 with TRBJ1-2, with D perhaps matching TRBD1 (5 bases). Germline CDR1 is MNHEY and CDR2 is SVGAGI. Trimming cost V 7 bases and J 2 bases, with 14 bases left between them. This CDR3 has 14 amino acids. This chain's CDR3 is CASTPLGGNYGYTF. CDR3 coding DNA: TGTGCCAGCACTCCCTTGGGGGGAAACTATGGCTACACCTTC.